Listed here are 23 T cell receptor beta chains from one sample, sequenced in a study of Graves' ophthalmopathy and Graves' hyperthyroidism. The TCR beta CDR3 regions underwent amplification from RNA transcripts. Amplification began with first-round RT-PCR using HTBI primers, then second-round multiplex PCR was performed. TCRdb used MiXCR to reprocess the multiplex PCR reads, holding one entry per CDR3 protein. The sample lists 400,000 to 450,000 distinct CDR3 sequences; under 25% were seen once. Sequencing was performed on peripheral blood. These receptors were obtained from a woman between 18 and 29 years old with stable Graves' hyperthyroidism.

As regards this clonotype: A much larger clone lies a single base off, so this may be a read error. The conserved phenylalanine or tryptophan is not found at the CDR3 terminus, so this likely reflects a read error. CDR3 bases: TGTGCCAGCAGCTTATTACCTACCGGGGAGCTGTTTTTG. Encoded protein: CASSLLPTGELFL. V gene TRBV11-2 combines with J gene TRBJ2-2; D gene unclear. Germline CDR1 and CDR2: SGHAT and FQNNGV. V dropped 2 bases and J dropped 5 bases, with 6 bases sitting between them. This CDR3 is 13 amino acids long.

The gene calls are TRBV24-1 and TRBJ2-2; D not certain. The CDR3 has 14 residues. Germline V gene lookup returns CDR1 KGHDR and CDR2 SFDVKD. Between the trimmed V and J ends, which lost 5 bases and 5 bases, there was a span of 11 bases. CDR3 coding DNA: TGTGCCACCAGTGGCCCCCAGGAAACCGGGGAGCTGTTTTTT. This codes for CATSGPQETGELFF.

The table lists this clonotype with many counts. The chain employs TRBV7-9 and TRBJ2-7; D might be TRBD2 (6 bases). Germline CDR1 is SEHNR and CDR2 is FQNEAQ (reference sequence). Trimming shortened V by 8 bases and J by 3 bases, and 14 bases separated the two germline ends. CDR3 length equals 13 residues. CDR3 residues: CASSFGDFYEQYF. The CDR3 coding sequence is TGTGCCAGCTCCTTCGGGGACTTCTACGAGCAGTACTTC. The complete variable domain, with remaining parts taken from reference TRBV7-9 and TRBJ2-7, reads DTGVSQNPRHKITKRGQNVTFRCDPISEHNRLYWYRQTLGQGPEFLTYFQNEAQLEKSRLLSDRFSAERPKGSFSTLEIQRTEQGDSAMYLCASSFGDFYEQYFGPGTRLTVT.

In this sample, this clonotype turned up many times. The rearrangement links TRBV27 to TRBJ2-7; either TRBD1 or TRBD2 may fit D (5 bases each). V lost 6 bases and J lost 0, with 15 bases in between. The germline CDR1 and CDR2 sequences are MNHEY and SMNVEV (reference sequence). The CDR3 covers 15 residues. CDR3: CASSWGRPSSYEQYF. CDR3 in DNA: TGTGCCAGCAGCTGGGGACGGCCTAGCTCCTACGAGCAGTACTTC.

Many counts were recorded for this clonotype. This chain uses TRBV4-3 with TRBJ2-7, with D possibly being TRBD2 (5 bases). This CDR3 contains 16 residues. Germline assignment: CDR1 LGHNA and CDR2 YSLEER. V was cut by 4 bases and J by 0 bases, with 16 bases left in between. CDR3 amino acids: CASSPQAGSDSYEQYF. In DNA, the CDR3 is TGCGCCAGCAGCCCGCAGGCGGGCAGCGACTCCTACGAGCAGTACTTC.

This clonotype occurred many times. The CDR3 sequence: CASSYSGLPRGYTF. CDR3 nucleotide sequence: TGTGCCAGCAGTTACTCCGGGCTCCCTCGAGGCTACACCTTC. The chain combines TRBV6-5 with TRBJ1-2, with D hard to call. Trimming removed 0 bases at V and 8 bases at J, with 13 bases between. Per germline, CDR1 MNHEY and CDR2 SVGAGI. The CDR3 has 14 amino acids.

With regard to this clonotype: Possible read error: a much larger clone is one base away. This chain links TRBV6-1 with TRBJ1-5; 8 positions match TRBD1. CDR3 length: 13 residues. Germline lookup yields CDR1 MNHNS and CDR2 SASEGT. J gave up 7 bases and V 6 bases, and 5 bases lay outside the gene matches. CDR3 region: CASSQDRAQPQHF. The CDR3 nucleotides read TGTGCCAGCAGCCAGGACAGGGCCCAGCCCCAGCATTTT.

This clonotype was seen only a few times. The V gene is TRBV6-2 or TRBV6-3, the J gene TRBJ2-7; 9 bases align to TRBD2. Germline CDR1 MNHEY, CDR2 SVGEGT. This CDR3 comprises 14 residues. V lost 5 bases to trimming and J lost 4 bases; unmatched junction nucleotides: 6. CDR3 DNA: TGTGCCAGCAGTGAGATAGCGGGAGCTTACGAGCAGTACTTC. Amino acid sequence: CASSEIAGAYEQYF.

There are many counts of this clonotype. The chain is built from TRBV12-3 or TRBV12-4 and TRBJ2-4; possibly TRBD1 or TRBD2 for D (5 bases each). There are 18 residues in the CDR3. The V and J ends lost 6 bases and 0 bases respectively, with 21 bases between them. The CDR3 sequence: CASSSEGDRTLAKNIQYF. The CDR3 nucleotides are TGTGCCAGCAGCTCTGAGGGCGACAGAACACTAGCCAAAAACATTCAGTACTTC.

A few counts support this clonotype. V gene TRBV4-2 combines with J gene TRBJ2-7; the D gene is possibly TRBD1 (6 bases). V was clipped by 1 base and J by 3 bases, with 13 bases between them. CDR3 length equals 15 residues. CDR1 is LGHNA, CDR2 YNFKEQ, per germline. The CDR3 bases are TGTGCCAGCAGCCAAGTGGCAGGGGAGAACTACGAGCAGTACTTC. It translates to CASSQVAGENYEQYF.

The rearrangement uses TRBV2 and TRBJ2-2; D remains ambiguous. The CDR3 is 14 amino acids. Germline CDR1 reads SNHLY; CDR2 reads FYNNEI. V lost 7 bases, J lost 5 bases, and 14 bases lay in between. For the CDR3, the DNA is TGTGCCAGCACTGGAAGGGTAGCTACCGGGGAGCTGTTTTTT. Protein product: CASTGRVATGELFF.

This clonotype was detected once. This chain uses TRBV12-3 or TRBV12-4 with TRBJ2-5, with 12 nucleotides matching TRBD1. CDR3 size: 15 residues. J gave up 6 bases and V 5 bases, and 7 bases lay outside the gene matches. CDR3 nucleotide sequence: TGTGCCAGCAGTAATGGGACAGGGGGCGGACAGACCCAGTACTTC. Amino acid sequence: CASSNGTGGGQTQYF.

Many counts were recorded for this clonotype. The genes are TRBV10-1 and TRBJ1-1; 8 bases line up with TRBD1. CDR3 size: 14 residues. Germline V lookup: CDR1 WNHNN, CDR2 SYGVQD (reference sequence). The V and J ends lost 3 bases and 9 bases, in that order; junction bases with no gene match: 9. CDR3 region: CASSDGTGWVQAFF. The CDR3 coding sequence is TGCGCCAGCAGTGACGGGACAGGCTGGGTTCAAGCTTTCTTT.

This clonotype has at least ten counts. This chain joins TRBV19 and TRBJ2-7; 8 bases match TRBD2. With V trimmed by 3 bases and J by 2 bases, 6 bases remained unmatched. The CDR3 spans 15 residues. Germline lookup yields CDR1 LNHDA and CDR2 SQIVND (reference sequence). CDR3 nucleotide sequence: TGTGCCAGTAGTATCAGGACTAGCCGAACCTACGAGCAGTACTTC. This gives the protein CASSIRTSRTYEQYF.

This clonotype occurred many times. CDR3 coding DNA: TGTGCCAGCAGTTCCCGTAGCGGGAGACCCGGCTACGAGCAGTACTTC. Translating it yields CASSSRSGRPGYEQYF. The gene calls are TRBV12-3 or TRBV12-4 and TRBJ2-7, with 9 bases fitting TRBD2. The CDR3 is 16 amino acids. With 4 bases clipped from V and 3 bases from J, the junction kept 10 bases outside the gene matches.

This clonotype was found many times. The V and J genes are TRBV20-1 and TRBJ2-7; D may be TRBD2 (5 bases). This CDR3 contains 15 residues. From germline, CDR1 is DFQATT and CDR2 SNEGSKA (reference sequence). V shed 5 bases and J shed 0 bases, with 17 bases lying between them. Written as DNA, the CDR3 is TGCAGTGCTCAATCGGGGAGAACTTTCTCCTACGAGCAGTACTTC. Its translation: CSAQSGRTFSYEQYF.

The CDR3 region has the DNA TGTGCCAGCAGTTCCTCAGGACAGCGCGGGGAGCTGTTTTTT. Amino acid sequence: CASSSSGQRGELFF. The chain links TRBV6-2 or TRBV6-3 to TRBJ2-2; tentative D call: TRBD1 (6 bases). V was shortened by 4 bases and J by 7 bases, with 13 bases between the two germline ends. CDR1 is MNHEY and CDR2 is SVGEGT in the germline V gene. There are 14 residues in the CDR3.

The sample holds many counts of this clonotype. V is TRBV20-1 and J is TRBJ2-7; TRBD2 matches 10 bases. The V and J ends lost 5 bases and 6 bases, in that order; junction bases with no gene match: 10. The CDR3 is 14 amino acids. Germline V gene lookup returns CDR1 DFQATT and CDR2 SNEGSKA (reference sequence). CDR3 DNA: TGCAGTGCTCTCTGGACTAGCGGCAGAGTCGAGCAGTACTTC. Residues: CSALWTSGRVEQYF.

Ten or more counts support this clonotype. The V and J genes are TRBV19 and TRBJ2-4; D perhaps matches TRBD2 (6 bases). This CDR3 is built from 14 residues. Looked up from germline, CDR1 is LNHDA and CDR2 is SQIVND (reference sequence). Trimming pared 9 bases from V and 5 bases from J, leaving 17 bases between. The CDR3: CASQDGGRENIQYF. The CDR3 DNA sequence: TGTGCCAGCCAGGACGGGGGAAGGGAAAACATTCAGTACTTC.

This clonotype was detected ten times or more. V gene TRBV24-1 combines with J gene TRBJ1-1, with 7 bases aligning to TRBD1. The CDR3 has 15 amino acids. The germline V gene encodes CDR1 KGHDR and CDR2 SFDVKD. J lost 3 bases, V lost 2 bases, and 5 bases had no gene match. The CDR3 region has the DNA TGTGCCACCAGTGATTCCCGGACAGGAGACACTGAAGCTTTCTTT. Amino acids: CATSDSRTGDTEAFF.

There are a few counts of this clonotype. The V call is TRBV2, the J call TRBJ1-5; TRBD1 aligns across 7 bases. This CDR3 is built from 15 residues. CDR1 and CDR2 (germline): SNHLY, FYNNEI. V lost 6 bases to trimming and J lost 3 bases; unmatched junction nucleotides: 8. CDR3 region: CASRKTGITNQPQHF. The CDR3 DNA is TGTGCCAGCAGGAAGACAGGGATCACCAATCAGCCCCAGCATTTT.

This clonotype was seen many times. The V call is TRBV12-3 or TRBV12-4, the J call TRBJ1-1; D call uncertain. The CDR3 length is 14 residues. The V gene lost 3 bases and the J gene lost 3 bases, with 11 bases spanning the gap. CDR3 loop: CASSFRARDTEAFF. In nucleotides, the CDR3 is TGTGCCAGCAGTTTCCGGGCAAGGGACACTGAAGCTTTCTTT.

This clonotype appeared many times. The chain combines TRBV20-1 with TRBJ2-2, with TRBD1 matching 9 bases. CDR3 length equals 16 residues. Losses at the gene ends were 6 bases for V and 5 bases for J; bases not matched to a gene: 13. CDR1 DFQATT and CDR2 SNEGSKA come from the germline V gene (reference sequence). For the CDR3, the DNA is TGCAGTGCCACAAACCCGGGACAGGGTGGTACCGGGGAGCTGTTTTTT. As protein: CSATNPGQGGTGELFF.